The source of this TCR beta chain is a study of T cells in Graves' hyperthyroidism and ophthalmopathy. Points from the study as a whole: Separation of ophthalmopathy from stable hyperthyroidism was achieved by a 13 V-J model. Most clonotypes expanded in the thyroid (above 0.001) were also present in blood.

Patients affected by ophthalmopathy presented a Clinical Activity Score of at least 3, a NOSPECS grade of at least 4, and disease duration below 3 months. Clinical symptoms, serum thyroxine and TRAb, thyroid ultrasound and orbital computed tomography were used for the diagnoses. This clonotype has only a few counts. Its target is unknown. V was pared by 3 bases and J by 1 base, with 9 bases between. The CDR3 consists of 14 residues. Germline CDR1 LNHDA, CDR2 SQIVND (reference sequence). Amplification targeted TCR beta CDR3 regions from RNA transcripts. The HTBI primer set drove a first-round RT-PCR of the TCR CDR3. TCRdb re-called the multiplex PCR reads with MiXCR, one entry per CDR3 protein. The sample includes roughly 280,000 distinct CDR3 sequences, 15% to 20% seen only once; the top ten take around 61%.

The chain employs TRBV19 and TRBJ1-1, with D tentatively TRBD1 (6 bases). The sequenced material came from blood. This receptor was identified in an older woman with Graves' ophthalmopathy. In nucleotides, the CDR3 is TGTGCCAGTAGTATGGACAGAGCGAACACTGAAGCTTTCTTT. Translated, it gives CASSMDRANTEAFF. The full variable domain, with the rest looked up from reference TRBV19 and TRBJ1-1, is DGGITQSPKYLFRKEGQNVTLSCEQNLNHDAMYWYRQDPGQGLRLIYYSQIVNDFQKGDIAEGYSVSREKKESFPLTVTSAQKNPTAFYLCASSMDRANTEAFFGQGTRLTVV.